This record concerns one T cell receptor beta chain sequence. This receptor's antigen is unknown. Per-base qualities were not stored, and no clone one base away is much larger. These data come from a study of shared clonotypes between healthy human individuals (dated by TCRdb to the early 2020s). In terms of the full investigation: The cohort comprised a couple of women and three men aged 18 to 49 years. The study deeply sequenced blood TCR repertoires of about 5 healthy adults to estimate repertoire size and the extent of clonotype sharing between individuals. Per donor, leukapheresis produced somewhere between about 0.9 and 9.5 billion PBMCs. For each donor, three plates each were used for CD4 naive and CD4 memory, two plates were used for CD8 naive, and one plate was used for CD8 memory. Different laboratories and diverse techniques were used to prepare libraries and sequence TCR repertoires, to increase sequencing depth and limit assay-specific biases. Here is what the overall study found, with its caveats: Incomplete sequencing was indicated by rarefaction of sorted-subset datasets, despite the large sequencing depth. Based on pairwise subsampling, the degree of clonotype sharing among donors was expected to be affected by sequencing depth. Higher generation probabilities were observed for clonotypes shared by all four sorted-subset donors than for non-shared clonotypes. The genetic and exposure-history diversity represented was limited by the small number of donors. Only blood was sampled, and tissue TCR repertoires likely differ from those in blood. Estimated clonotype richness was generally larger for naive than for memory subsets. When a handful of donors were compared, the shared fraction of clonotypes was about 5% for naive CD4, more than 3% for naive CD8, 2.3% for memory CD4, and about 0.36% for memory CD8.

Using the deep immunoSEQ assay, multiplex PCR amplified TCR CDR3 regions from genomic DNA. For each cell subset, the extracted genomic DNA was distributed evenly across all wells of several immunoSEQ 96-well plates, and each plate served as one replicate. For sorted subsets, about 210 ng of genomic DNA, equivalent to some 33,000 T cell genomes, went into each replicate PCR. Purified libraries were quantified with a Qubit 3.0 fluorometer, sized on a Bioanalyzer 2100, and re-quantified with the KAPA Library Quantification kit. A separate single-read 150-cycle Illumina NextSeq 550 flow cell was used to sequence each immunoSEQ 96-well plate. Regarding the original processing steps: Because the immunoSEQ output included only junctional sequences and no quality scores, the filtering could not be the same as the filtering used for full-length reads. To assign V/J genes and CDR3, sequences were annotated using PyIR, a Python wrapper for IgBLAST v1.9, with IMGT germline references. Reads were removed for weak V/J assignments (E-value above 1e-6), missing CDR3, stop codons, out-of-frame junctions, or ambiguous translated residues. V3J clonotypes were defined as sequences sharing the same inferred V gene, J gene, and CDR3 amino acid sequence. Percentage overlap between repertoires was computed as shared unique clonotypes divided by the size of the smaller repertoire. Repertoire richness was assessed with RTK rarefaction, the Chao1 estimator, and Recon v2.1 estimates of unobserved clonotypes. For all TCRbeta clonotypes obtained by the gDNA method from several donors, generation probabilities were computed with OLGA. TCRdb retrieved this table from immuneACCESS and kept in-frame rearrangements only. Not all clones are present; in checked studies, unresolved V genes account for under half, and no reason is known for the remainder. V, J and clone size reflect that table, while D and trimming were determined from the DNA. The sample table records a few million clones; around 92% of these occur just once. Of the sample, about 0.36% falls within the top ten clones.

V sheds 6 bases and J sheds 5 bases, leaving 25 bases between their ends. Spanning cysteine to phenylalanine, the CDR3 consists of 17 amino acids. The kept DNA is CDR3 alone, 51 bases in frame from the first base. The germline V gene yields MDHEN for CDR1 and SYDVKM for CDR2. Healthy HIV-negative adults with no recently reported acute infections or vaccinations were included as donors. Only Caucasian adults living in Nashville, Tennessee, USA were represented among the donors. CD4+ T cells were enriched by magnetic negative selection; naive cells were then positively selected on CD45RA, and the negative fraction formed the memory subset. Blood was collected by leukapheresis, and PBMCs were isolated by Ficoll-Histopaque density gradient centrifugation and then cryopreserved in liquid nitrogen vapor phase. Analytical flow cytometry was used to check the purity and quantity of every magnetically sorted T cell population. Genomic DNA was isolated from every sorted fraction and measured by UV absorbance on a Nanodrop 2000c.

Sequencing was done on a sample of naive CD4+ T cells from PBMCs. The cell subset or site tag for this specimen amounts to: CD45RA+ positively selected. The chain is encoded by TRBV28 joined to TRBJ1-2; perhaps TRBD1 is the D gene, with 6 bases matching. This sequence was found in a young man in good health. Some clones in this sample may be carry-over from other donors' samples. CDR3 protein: CASSGRGRGVVSYGYTF. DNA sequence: TGTGCCAGCAGCGGTCGGGGCAGGGGTGTAGTTAGTTATGGCTACACCTTC.